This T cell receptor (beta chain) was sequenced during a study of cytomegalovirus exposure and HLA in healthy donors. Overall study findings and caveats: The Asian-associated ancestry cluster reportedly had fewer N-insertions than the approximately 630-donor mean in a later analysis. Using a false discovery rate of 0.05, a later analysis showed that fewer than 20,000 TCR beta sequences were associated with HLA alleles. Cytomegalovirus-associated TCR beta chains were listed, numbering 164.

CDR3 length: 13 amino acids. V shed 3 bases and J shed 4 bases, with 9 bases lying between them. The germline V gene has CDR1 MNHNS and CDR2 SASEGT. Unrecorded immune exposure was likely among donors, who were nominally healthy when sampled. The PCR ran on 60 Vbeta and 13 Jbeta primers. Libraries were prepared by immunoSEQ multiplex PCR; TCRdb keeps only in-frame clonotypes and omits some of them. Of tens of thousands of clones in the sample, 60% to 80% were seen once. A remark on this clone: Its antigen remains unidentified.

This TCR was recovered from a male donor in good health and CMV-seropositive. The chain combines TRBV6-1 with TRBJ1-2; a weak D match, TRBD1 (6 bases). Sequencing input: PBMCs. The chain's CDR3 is CASSEDSSYGYTF. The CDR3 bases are TGTGCCAGCAGTGAGGACAGTTCCTATGGCTACACCTTC.